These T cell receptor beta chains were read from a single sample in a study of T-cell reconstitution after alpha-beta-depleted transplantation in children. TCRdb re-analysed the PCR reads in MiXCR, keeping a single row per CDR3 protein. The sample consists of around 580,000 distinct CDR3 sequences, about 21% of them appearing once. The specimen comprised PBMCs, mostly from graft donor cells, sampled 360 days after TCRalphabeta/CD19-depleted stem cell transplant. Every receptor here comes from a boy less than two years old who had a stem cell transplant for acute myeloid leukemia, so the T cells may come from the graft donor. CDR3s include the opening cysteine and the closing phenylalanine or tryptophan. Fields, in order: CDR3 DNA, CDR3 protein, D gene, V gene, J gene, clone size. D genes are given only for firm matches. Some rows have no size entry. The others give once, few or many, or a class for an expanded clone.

CDR3 DNA: TGCAGTGCCCCCTTTGGGGGGAGCACAGATACGCAGTATTTT
CDR3 protein: CSAPFGGSTDTQYF
D gene: .
V gene: TRBV20-1
J gene: TRBJ2-3
clone size: many

CDR3 DNA: TGCGCCAGCAGCAAGAGCGGTGCAGGGGGTGCGGAGACCCAGTACTTC
CDR3 protein: CASSKSGAGGAETQYF
D gene: TRBD1
V gene: TRBV5-1
J gene: TRBJ2-5
clone size: many

CDR3 DNA: TGTGCCAGCAGTTGGGACAGGGGGAAGGAGACCCAGTACTTC
CDR3 protein: CASSWDRGKETQYF
D gene: TRBD1
V gene: TRBV27
J gene: TRBJ2-5
clone size: many

CDR3 DNA: TGTGCCAGCAGCTTAGAGACTAGCGGGGGGGCTGAGCAGTTCTTC
CDR3 protein: CASSLETSGGAEQFF
D gene: TRBD2
V gene: TRBV7-2
J gene: TRBJ2-1
clone size: .

CDR3 DNA: TGCAGTGCTAGACCGGACAGGGCCACTGAAGCTTTCTTT
CDR3 protein: CSARPDRATEAFF
D gene: TRBD1
V gene: TRBV20-1
J gene: TRBJ1-1
clone size: few

CDR3 DNA: TGCGCCAGTTATACAGGATCTAACCCCACCGGGGAGCTGTTTTTT
CDR3 protein: CASYTGSNPTGELFF
D gene: .
V gene: TRBV5-1
J gene: TRBJ2-2
clone size: .

CDR3 DNA: TGTGCCACCAGTCCGGGGGGAAAGAATTCACCCCTCCACTTT
CDR3 protein: CATSPGGKNSPLHF
D gene: .
V gene: TRBV24-1
J gene: TRBJ1-6
clone size: .

CDR3 DNA: TGCAGCGCACTAGGGGGCGTAAAGGAAAAACTGTTTTTT
CDR3 protein: CSALGGVKEKLFF
D gene: TRBD1
V gene: TRBV29-1
J gene: TRBJ1-4
clone size: .

CDR3 DNA: TGTGCCAGCAGCGTAGCATCAAGCCCCGATGAAGATACGCAGTATTTT
CDR3 protein: CASSVASSPDEDTQYF
D gene: .
V gene: TRBV9
J gene: TRBJ2-3
clone size: .

CDR3 DNA: TGCAGTGCTAGCGAACCAACAGGGGAGAACTATGGCTACACCTTC
CDR3 protein: CSASEPTGENYGYTF
D gene: TRBD1
V gene: TRBV20-1
J gene: TRBJ1-2
clone size: .

CDR3 DNA: TGTGCCAGCAGTTACTCGATGACAGCTAACGGCTACACCTTC
CDR3 protein: CASSYSMTANGYTF
D gene: .
V gene: TRBV6-5
J gene: TRBJ1-2
clone size: few

CDR3 DNA: TGTGCCAGCAGTTACCCGGTGCAAGACACCGGGGAGCTGTTTTTT
CDR3 protein: CASSYPVQDTGELFF
D gene: .
V gene: TRBV6-2/TRBV6-3
J gene: TRBJ2-2
clone size: .

CDR3 DNA: TGCAGCGCCCTTTTACCGGGGCGACAGGAGACCCAGTACTTC
CDR3 protein: CSALLPGRQETQYF
D gene: .
V gene: TRBV29-1
J gene: TRBJ2-5
clone size: many